A single sample gave rise to the 25 T cell receptor beta chains below, sequenced in a study of shared clonotypes between healthy human individuals. The data were produced by immunoSEQ multiplex PCR, yet TCRdb's version contains in-frame clones alone and is incomplete. The top ten hold under 2% of the sample, which has 600,000 to 750,000 clones, just under 75% seen once. The specimen was memory CD4+ T cells sorted from blood. The subset: CD45RA-negative fraction. These receptors were obtained from a woman in her 30s in good health.

The chain combines TRBV5-6 with TRBJ2-5; D is perhaps TRBD1 or TRBD2 (5 bases each). Germline V gene lookup returns CDR1 SGHDT and CDR2 YYEEEE. V lost 4 bases and J lost 5, with 21 bases in between. The CDR3 contains 16 residues. CDR3 in amino acids: CASSQKIRGPRETQYF. The DNA of the CDR3 is TGTGCCAGCAGCCAAAAAATCCGGGGCCCGAGGGAGACCCAGTACTTC.

V gene TRBV27 combines with J gene TRBJ2-1; possible D gene TRBD2, 6 bases. The germline gives CDR1 MNHEY, CDR2 SMNVEV (reference sequence). Trimming shortened V by 5 bases and J by 0 bases, and 20 bases separated the two germline ends. This CDR3 spans 18 amino acids. The CDR3 nucleotides read TGTGCCAGCAGTCAGCGAACCCTAGCGATGCGCTCCTACAATGAGCAGTTCTTC. It encodes CASSQRTLAMRSYNEQFF.

This clone was counted ten times or more. The gene calls are TRBV2 and TRBJ1-2; 7 positions agree with TRBD1. Germline assignment: CDR1 SNHLY and CDR2 FYNNEI. The CDR3 contains 16 residues. V gave up 9 bases and J gave up 0 bases; unmatched junction bases: 13. The CDR3 DNA follows: TGTGCCAGGAGCCGGGAGGGGGCCGCAGCTAACTATGGCTACACCTTC. Translating it yields CARSREGAAANYGYTF.

This clone has only a few counts. V and J are TRBV7-9 and TRBJ2-7; a possible D gene is TRBD2 (6 bases). The V gene lost 3 bases and the J gene lost 1 base, with 10 bases spanning the gap. CDR3 length: 14 amino acids. Germline V CDR1 and CDR2: SEHNR, FQNEAQ (reference sequence). The CDR3 DNA reads TGTGCCAGCAGCTTGGAGGGGATATCCTACGAGCAGTACTTC. Protein sequence: CASSLEGISYEQYF.

The rearrangement links TRBV27 to TRBJ2-5, with a weak D call TRBD1 (5 bases). The CDR3 covers 16 residues. V lost 5 bases and J lost 2, with 18 bases in between. Germline V gene lookup returns CDR1 MNHEY and CDR2 SMNVEV (reference sequence). CDR3 sequence reads: CASSPHWRTGQETQYF. The CDR3 coding sequence is TGTGCCAGCAGTCCCCATTGGCGTACAGGACAAGAGACCCAGTACTTC.

The chain has TRBV28 and TRBJ2-6; D unresolved. Germline loops: CDR1 MDHEN, CDR2 SYDVKM. Trimming left V 0 bases short and J 0 bases short, with 12 bases between. CDR3 length: 18 residues. The CDR3 is CASSLWQVRDSGANVLTF. CDR3 DNA sequence: TGTGCCAGCAGTTTATGGCAGGTTAGGGACTCTGGGGCCAACGTCCTGACTTTC.

A note on this clone: This may come from a read error, since a much larger clone is one base off. This chain links TRBV6-5 with TRBJ2-7, with 8 bases identical to TRBD1. The CDR3 is 13 residues long. CDR1 is MNHEY and CDR2 is SVGAGI in the germline V gene. V lost 6 bases and J lost 1; bases outside the gene matches: 2. The CDR3 region has the DNA TGTGCCAGCAGCCGGACAGGGTCCTACGAGCAGTACTTC. Translating gives CASSRTGSYEQYF.

The chain joins TRBV4-1 to TRBJ1-1, with D possibly being TRBD1 (6 bases). This CDR3 is 17 amino acids long. V lost 0 bases to trimming and J lost 1 base, with 15 bases between them. Germline CDR1 MGHRA, CDR2 YSYEKL. The CDR3 sequence: CASSQEGADDKNTEAFF. DNA of the CDR3: TGCGCCAGCAGCCAAGAGGGGGCAGACGATAAGAACACTGAAGCTTTCTTT.

J is TRBJ2-1 and V is TRBV28; 7 bases are shared with TRBD2. Unmatched junction bases numbered 13, after V lost 6 bases and J lost 5 bases. CDR3 length: 16 amino acids. CDR1 and CDR2 (germline): MDHEN, SYDVKM. CDR3 sequence reads: CASSPARASGNNEQFF. The CDR3 DNA sequence: TGTGCCAGCAGCCCCGCCCGGGCTAGCGGTAACAATGAGCAGTTCTTC.

The gene calls are TRBV7-3 and TRBJ1-1; D is ambiguous. CDR3 size: 13 residues. Trimming pared 3 bases from V and 2 bases from J, leaving 7 bases between. The germline CDR1 and CDR2 sequences are SGHTA and FQGTGA. CDR3 DNA: TGTGCCAGCAGCTTCCTCGCAAACACTGAAGCTTTCTTT. It encodes CASSFLANTEAFF.

Only a few counts were recorded for this clone. This chain links TRBV5-8 with TRBJ1-4; the D gene is possibly TRBD1 (6 bases). There are 14 residues in the CDR3. V lost 6 bases to trimming and J lost 5 bases, with 14 bases between them. Germline values: CDR1 SGHTS, CDR2 YDEGEE. DNA for the CDR3: TGTGCCAGCACCGAGACAGGCCTAAATGAAAAACTGTTTTTT. Amino acid sequence: CASTETGLNEKLFF. Together with reference TRBV5-8 and TRBJ1-4, the CDR3 gives the full variable domain: EAGVTQSPTHLIKTRGQQATLRCSPISGHTSVYWYQQALGLGLQFLLWYDEGEERNRGNFPPRFSGRQFPNYSSELNVNALELEDSALYLCASTETGLNEKLFFGSGTQLSVL.

V gene TRBV4-1 combines with J gene TRBJ2-2; 13 bases map to TRBD2. V lost 4 bases, J lost 5 bases, and 1 base stayed unmatched. The germline V gene encodes CDR1 MGHRA and CDR2 YSYEKL. This CDR3 has 15 amino acids. The CDR3 sequence is CASSPLAGGTGELFF. CDR3 DNA: TGCGCCAGCAGCCCACTAGCGGGAGGGACCGGGGAGCTGTTTTTT.

This chain uses TRBV5-1 with TRBJ2-3, with D possibly being TRBD1 (6 bases). The CDR3 runs to 16 residues. Trimming shortened V by 4 bases and J by 2 bases, and 17 bases separated the two germline ends. CDR1 and CDR2 from the germline V gene are SGHRS and YFSETQ. CDR3 sequence (DNA): TGCGCCAGCAGCCTTGGGGCGGCAGGGGTCACAGATACGCAGTATTTT. Translating it yields CASSLGAAGVTDTQYF.

The chain recombines TRBV5-1 with TRBJ1-2; D is unresolved. Deletions cut 5 bases from V and 3 bases from J, with 11 bases between. Germline-derived CDR1 and CDR2 are SGHRS and YFSETQ. The CDR3 is 13 amino acids. Here the CDR3 DNA reads TGCGCCAGCAGTAGGCAGAACTACTATGGCTACACCTTC. It codes for CASSRQNYYGYTF.

A few counts support this clone. The chain is built from TRBV4-2 and TRBJ1-4; 9 bases match TRBD1. Germline CDR1 is LGHNA and CDR2 is YNFKEQ. The CDR3 length is 17 residues. V lost 2 bases and J lost 5; bases outside the gene matches: 9. The DNA of the CDR3 is TGTGCCAGCAGCCAACTCTCTCCGGGACAGGGAAATGAAAAACTGTTTTTT. The encoded protein is CASSQLSPGQGNEKLFF.

The V call is TRBV28, the J call TRBJ2-7; tentatively, D is TRBD1 (5 bases). Trimming took off 7 bases at V and 3 bases at J, with 19 bases between the two ends. The germline CDR1 and CDR2 sequences are MDHEN and SYDVKM. The CDR3 totals 15 residues. The CDR3 sequence: CASTSQGAPFYEQYF. The CDR3 DNA is TGTGCCAGCACGTCCCAGGGCGCCCCCTTCTACGAGCAGTACTTC.

Only a few counts were recorded for this clone. Within the sample, other DNA sequences also encode this same CDR3. The chain links TRBV27 to TRBJ1-3; D may be TRBD1 (5 bases). Deletions cut 5 bases from V and 4 bases from J, with 9 bases between. CDR3 size: 13 residues. Germline-derived CDR1 and CDR2 are MNHEY and SMNVEV (reference sequence). The CDR3 bases are TGTGCCAGCAGTCCCGCAGGGGGAAACACCATATATTTT. It translates to CASSPAGGNTIYF.

Only one count was recorded for this clone. The CDR3 DNA is TGTGCCAGCAGCACCTCCCGGGAGGCTCTCTACGAGCAGTACTTC. Translation gives CASSTSREALYEQYF. J is TRBJ2-7 and V is TRBV5-5, with 7 bases matching TRBD2. V lost 4 bases, J lost 3 bases, and 10 bases stayed unmatched. Looked up from germline, CDR1 is SGHKS and CDR2 is YYEKEE (reference sequence). The CDR3 consists of 15 residues.

The V call is TRBV11-2, the J call TRBJ1-2; D ambiguous. V gave up 0 bases and J gave up 4 bases, with 15 bases separating them. The CDR3 contains 16 residues. Germline V gene sequence: CDR1 SGHAT, CDR2 FQNNGV. The CDR3 region has the DNA TGTGCCAGCAGCTTAGATCTAAGGAACAGATTCTATGGCTACACCTTC. Protein product: CASSLDLRNRFYGYTF.

The chain is built from TRBV10-1 and TRBJ2-2; D may match TRBD1 or TRBD2 (5 bases each). Germline CDR1 and CDR2: WNHNN and SYGVQD (reference sequence). With 8 bases removed from V and 5 bases from J, the gap between germline ends came to 9 bases. CDR3 length: 12 residues. CDR3 amino acids: CASEGNTGELFF. The CDR3 bases are TGCGCCAGCGAGGGGAATACCGGGGAGCTGTTTTTT.

The chain couples TRBV4-2 to TRBJ2-1; 12 bases line up with TRBD2. The CDR3 runs 16 residues. The V gene end was trimmed by 0 bases and the J gene end by 7 bases; junction bases not matched to a gene: 4. Per germline, CDR1 LGHNA and CDR2 YNFKEQ. CDR3 residues: CASSQDSGLAGNEQFF. CDR3 coding DNA: TGTGCCAGCAGCCAAGATTCCGGACTAGCGGGAAATGAGCAGTTCTTC.

This clone has ten or more counts. This chain links TRBV20-1 with TRBJ1-1; D call uncertain. This CDR3 has 11 amino acids. Trimming took 2 bases from V and 3 from J, leaving 4 bases between them. CDR1 is DFQATT and CDR2 is SNEGSKA in the germline V gene (reference sequence). The CDR3: CSARRDTEAFF. The CDR3, as DNA: TGCAGTGCTAGAAGGGACACTGAAGCTTTCTTT.

Regarding this clone: In the same sample, other DNA sequences code for this CDR3. This chain joins TRBV5-4 and TRBJ2-1; 8 bases agree with TRBD2. Germline values: CDR1 SGHNT, CDR2 YYREEE (reference sequence). The length of the CDR3 is 15 residues. The junction had 6 bases not matched to a gene; V was cut back by 0 bases and J by 7 bases. CDR3 residues: CASSLVREGRNEQFF. CDR3 bases: TGTGCCAGCAGCTTGGTACGGGAGGGCCGGAATGAGCAGTTCTTC.

There are a few counts of this clone. The chain has TRBV2 and TRBJ1-2; TRBD1 matches at 7 bases. Germline assignment: CDR1 SNHLY and CDR2 FYNNEI. The CDR3 loop spans 12 amino acids. Unmatched junction bases numbered 4, after V lost 4 bases and J lost 8 bases. CDR3 protein: CASSGQGGGYTF. CDR3 bases: TGTGCCAGCAGTGGACAGGGCGGAGGCTACACCTTC.

This clone was seen repeatedly, ten times or more. This sequence joins TRBV9 and TRBJ2-1, with D tentatively TRBD1 (5 bases). The V gene lost 0 bases and the J gene lost 9 bases, with 10 bases spanning the gap. The CDR3 runs 13 residues. The V gene's germline CDR1 is SGDLS and CDR2 YYNGEE. The CDR3, as DNA: TGTGCCAGCAGCGTAGCGCAGGGCGGTGAGCAGTTCTTC. This encodes CASSVAQGGEQFF.